The 30 T cell receptor beta chains reported below all come from one sample, sequenced in a study of identical twins. TCRdb reprocessed the 5' RACE reads via MiXCR and lists one record per CDR3 protein. The table lists under 350,000 distinct CDR3 sequences, roughly 9% of them singletons. The same data also went into a second study, on yellow fever vaccine responses in identical twins.

Sequenced input: CD8+ T cells sorted from blood. The origin of the receptors is a young woman in good health.

This clonotype has a count of ten or more. This rearrangement joins TRBV12-3 or TRBV12-4 to TRBJ1-1; D is possibly TRBD1 (5 bases). This CDR3 spans 13 amino acids. The V end was cut by 6 bases, the J end by 5 bases, with 13 bases between. As DNA, the CDR3 is TGTGCCAGCAGGGGGGGGTGGGAGACTGAAGCTTTCTTT. This codes for CASRGGWETEAFF.

This clonotype was counted a few times. The chain uses TRBV7-2 and TRBJ2-7; weak D call: TRBD1 (6 bases). Trimming left V 3 bases short and J 5 bases short, with 14 bases between. The CDR3 totals 14 residues. Germline V gene sequence: CDR1 SGHTA, CDR2 FQGNSA. CDR3 sequence reads: CASSFLQGRDEQYF. The DNA of the CDR3 is TGTGCCAGCAGCTTTTTACAGGGTAGGGACGAGCAGTACTTC. The complete variable domain, with remaining parts taken from reference TRBV7-2 and TRBJ2-7, reads GAGVSQSPSNKVTEKGKDVELRCDPISGHTALYWYRQSLGQGLEFLIYFQGNSAPDKSGLPSDRFSAERTGGSVSTLTIQRTQQEDSAVYLCASSFLQGRDEQYFGPGTRLTVT.

The V and J genes are TRBV15 and TRBJ1-2; 9 bases agree with TRBD1. Per germline, CDR1 LNHNV and CDR2 YYDKDF (reference sequence). V trimming: 1 base; J trimming: 6 bases; junction bases outside the gene matches: 0. This CDR3 comprises 13 residues. CDR3: CATSRGTGDGYTF. The DNA of the CDR3 is TGTGCCACCAGCAGAGGGACAGGGGATGGCTACACCTTC. Together with reference TRBV15 and TRBJ1-2, the CDR3 gives the full variable domain: DAMVIQNPRYQVTQFGKPVTLSCSQTLNHNVMYWYQQKSSQAPKLLFHYYDKDFNNEADTPDNFQSRRPNTSFCFLDIRSPGLGDTAMYLCATSRGTGDGYTFGSGTRLTVV.

This clonotype was detected a few times. The V gene is TRBV29-1, the J gene TRBJ2-3; possible D gene TRBD2, 6 bases. V dropped 2 bases and J dropped 2 bases, with 23 bases sitting between them. The germline CDR1 and CDR2 sequences are SQVTM and ANQGSEA. This CDR3 has 18 residues. The CDR3 loop reads CSVEFSIRVAGNTDTQYF. As DNA, the CDR3 is TGCAGCGTTGAATTTTCAATAAGAGTCGCGGGAAACACAGATACGCAGTATTTT.

This clonotype was detected only a few times. The V and J genes are TRBV29-1 and TRBJ2-3, with D possibly matching TRBD2 (5 bases). In germline, CDR1 is SQVTM, CDR2 ANQGSEA. This CDR3 has 15 residues. The ends were cut back, 4 bases at V and 4 bases at J, with 18 bases in the middle. The CDR3, as DNA: TGCAGCGTTGGAGGGCTAGGAGCGCCCCCAGATACGCAGTATTTT. Its protein is CSVGGLGAPPDTQYF.

This clonotype was counted at least ten times. The chain combines TRBV9 with TRBJ2-2, with D possibly matching TRBD1 (5 bases). Trimming took off 4 bases at V and 0 bases at J, with 16 bases between the two ends. The CDR3 is 17 amino acids. Germline V gene sequence: CDR1 SGDLS, CDR2 YYNGEE. The CDR3 sequence is CASSSSRYRSNTGELFF. CDR3 DNA sequence: TGTGCCAGCAGCTCCTCCCGCTACAGGTCGAACACCGGGGAGCTGTTTTTT.

The V gene is TRBV24-1, the J gene TRBJ2-5; 7 positions match TRBD2. V shed 4 bases, J shed 10 bases, and the junction held 8 bases outside the gene matches. The CDR3 sequence is 13 residues long. Germline CDR1 is KGHDR and CDR2 is SFDVKD. CDR3: CATSERGKLIQYF. In DNA form, the CDR3 reads TGTGCCACCAGTGAGCGGGGGAAGTTAATCCAGTACTTC.

The V call is TRBV28, the J call TRBJ2-7, with D possibly being TRBD1 (6 bases). V lost 5 bases and J lost 3, with 14 bases in between. Germline loops: CDR1 MDHEN, CDR2 SYDVKM. The CDR3 contains 14 residues. CDR3 sequence: CASSLLPDSYEQYF. As DNA, the CDR3 is TGTGCCAGCAGTCTCTTGCCGGACAGCTACGAGCAGTACTTC.

This clonotype appeared a few times. V and J are TRBV12-3 or TRBV12-4 and TRBJ1-4, with 9 bases aligning to TRBD1. The ends lost 6 bases at V and 7 bases at J; junction bases unmatched: 6. This CDR3 region has 14 residues. The CDR3, as DNA: TGTGCCAGCAGCACGGGACAGGGAAGTGAAAAACTGTTTTTT. As protein: CASSTGQGSEKLFF.

This clonotype was detected many times. CDR3 amino acids: CSVAINEQFF. The CDR3 coding sequence is TGCAGCGTTGCGATCAATGAGCAGTTCTTC. V usage is TRBV29-1 and J usage is TRBJ2-1, with unresolved D. The germline V gene encodes CDR1 SQVTM and CDR2 ANQGSEA. The CDR3 extends over 10 amino acids. The ends were cut back, 4 bases at V and 6 bases at J, with 4 bases in the middle.

This clonotype was recorded many times. The rearrangement uses TRBV4-3 and TRBJ2-3; 9 nucleotides align to TRBD2. Germline V lookup: CDR1 LGHNA, CDR2 YSLEER. The V gene end was trimmed by 0 bases and the J gene end by 5 bases; junction bases not matched to a gene: 9. The CDR3 has 17 residues. CDR3 sequence (DNA): TGCGCCAGCAGCCAAGATGAGGACGCTAGCGGGAAAGATACGCAGTATTTT. Its translation: CASSQDEDASGKDTQYF.

V usage is TRBV5-5 and J usage is TRBJ2-7; 7 bases are shared with TRBD1. Germline V lookup: CDR1 SGHKS, CDR2 YYEKEE (reference sequence). V lost 1 base to trimming and J lost 2 bases; unmatched junction nucleotides: 9. The CDR3 length is 16 residues. The CDR3: CASSLLWDSATYEQYF. The CDR3 bases are TGTGCCAGCAGCTTGCTTTGGGACAGTGCGACCTACGAGCAGTACTTC.

At least ten counts were recorded for this clonotype. The gene calls are TRBV30 and TRBJ2-1, with 8 bases matching TRBD2. V dropped 5 bases and J dropped 4; count of bases not matched to a gene: 10. The CDR3 spans 15 residues. In germline, CDR1 is GTSNPN, CDR2 SVGIG (reference sequence). CDR3 loop: CAWLDGTGGYNEQFF. The CDR3 nucleotides read TGTGCCTGGCTGGATGGAACGGGGGGGTACAATGAGCAGTTCTTC.

The rearrangement links TRBV27 to TRBJ1-4; D unresolved. Germline V gene sequence: CDR1 MNHEY, CDR2 SMNVEV (reference sequence). Trimming removed 5 bases at V and 0 bases at J, with 10 bases between. This CDR3 has 15 amino acids. CDR3 nucleotide sequence: TGTGCCAGCAGTCCGGCCCTTGCAACTAATGAAAAACTGTTTTTT. Its protein product is CASSPALATNEKLFF.

At least ten counts were recorded for this clonotype. The chain combines TRBV3-1 with TRBJ2-1; possible D gene TRBD2, 6 bases. The V and J ends lost 3 bases and 1 base respectively, with 13 bases between them. Germline V gene data show CDR1 as LGHDT and CDR2 as YNNKEL (reference sequence). The CDR3 consists of 16 residues. CDR3: CASSHPPGRSYNEQFF. The CDR3 region has the DNA TGTGCCAGCAGCCATCCCCCAGGGAGGTCCTACAATGAGCAGTTCTTC.

This clonotype occurred a few times. The chain employs TRBV27 and TRBJ2-2; TRBD2 is a possible D gene (5 bases). Germline assignment: CDR1 MNHEY and CDR2 SMNVEV (reference sequence). This CDR3 is 14 amino acids long. The V and J ends lost 6 bases and 6 bases respectively, with 14 bases between them. In DNA form, the CDR3 reads TGTGCCAGCAGGGGCCCCTGGGGAGCCGGGGAGCTGTTTTTT. Protein sequence: CASRGPWGAGELFF.

The DNA of the CDR3 is TGCAGCGTAGGGGGACTAGTGGCCGGGGAGCTGTTTTTT. This gives the protein CSVGGLVAGELFF. The rearrangement joins TRBV29-1 to TRBJ2-2, with 8 bases lining up with TRBD2. From germline, CDR1 is SQVTM and CDR2 ANQGSEA. This CDR3 region has 13 residues. The trim removed 6 bases at V and 6 bases at J, leaving 6 bases unmatched.

The V and J genes are TRBV2 and TRBJ2-7; TRBD1 is a possible D gene (6 bases). The V gene's germline CDR1 is SNHLY and CDR2 FYNNEI. Trimming removed 6 bases from V and 4 bases from J, with 10 bases in between. This CDR3 contains 12 residues. CDR3 region: CASRAGVYEQYF. The CDR3 bases are TGTGCCAGCAGGGCAGGGGTGTACGAGCAGTACTTC.

This clonotype has just a few counts. The chain employs TRBV28 and TRBJ2-5; tentative D call: TRBD1 (7 bases). This CDR3 has 14 residues. Germline CDR1 MDHEN, CDR2 SYDVKM. Trimming pared 7 bases from V and 5 bases from J, leaving 17 bases between. CDR3 nucleotide sequence: TGTGCCAGCACCCGAGGCAGGGGGGACGAGACCCAGTACTTC. Its translation: CASTRGRGDETQYF.

This rearrangement joins TRBV12-3 or TRBV12-4 to TRBJ2-1; no reliable D call. Trimming left V 4 bases short and J 10 bases short, with 11 bases between. CDR3 length: 12 amino acids. The CDR3 DNA reads as TGTGCCAGCAGTTCCTTCACCCCAGAGCAGTTCTTC. Amino acids: CASSSFTPEQFF.

This clonotype was detected a few times. This chain links TRBV12-3 or TRBV12-4 with TRBJ1-5; D is unresolved. The V end was cut by 7 bases, the J end by 4 bases, with 11 bases between. This CDR3 is built from 13 residues. In DNA form, the CDR3 reads TGTGCCAGCACCTACAGTGGGAATCAGCCCCAGCATTTT. Translating gives CASTYSGNQPQHF.

The CDR3 protein is CAVPGTPNEQFF. As DNA, the CDR3 is TGTGCCGTCCCAGGGACACCCAATGAGCAGTTCTTC. This chain uses TRBV7-9 with TRBJ2-1; perhaps TRBD1 as D (6 bases). The CDR3 has 12 amino acids. The V end was cut by 11 bases, the J end by 6 bases, with 14 bases between. Germline CDR1 SEHNR, CDR2 FQNEAQ (reference sequence).

This clonotype was detected a few times. V is TRBV27 and J is TRBJ2-7; tentatively, D is TRBD2 (5 bases). Trimming took off 4 bases at V and 0 bases at J, with 16 bases between the two ends. The germline V gene encodes CDR1 MNHEY and CDR2 SMNVEV (reference sequence). CDR3 length: 16 amino acids. In nucleotides, the CDR3 is TGTGCCAGCAGTTCGACCTCTTCGGGATTCTCCTACGAGCAGTACTTC. Translating gives CASSSTSSGFSYEQYF.

This clonotype was seen at least ten times. The chain links TRBV29-1 to TRBJ1-2, with D possibly matching TRBD1 (5 bases). The CDR3 length is 14 residues. Germline V gene data show CDR1 as SQVTM and CDR2 as ANQGSEA. V lost 3 bases and J 1 base, leaving 12 bases between the germline ends. In DNA, the CDR3 is TGCAGCGTTGATGGCGACAGCATTAACTATGGCTACACCTTC. Its translation is CSVDGDSINYGYTF. The entire variable domain, with the rest obtained from reference TRBV29-1 and TRBJ1-2, is as follows: SAVISQKPSRDICQRGTSLTIQCQVDSQVTMMFWYRQQPGQSLTLIATANQGSEATYESGFVIDKFPISRPNLTFSTLTVSNMSPEDSSIYLCSVDGDSINYGYTFGSGTRLTVV.

This clonotype was seen a few times. This chain links TRBV12-3 or TRBV12-4 with TRBJ2-3, with 12 bases fitting TRBD2. J was trimmed by 2 bases and V by 4 bases; bases with no gene match: 10. The CDR3 has 18 amino acids. Written as DNA, the CDR3 is TGTGCCAGCAGTTCAACTTCGGCTAGCGGGAGGGTCACAGATACGCAGTATTTT. Translation gives CASSSTSASGRVTDTQYF.

This clonotype was observed many times. The chain combines TRBV12-3 or TRBV12-4 with TRBJ2-1, with TRBD1 matching over 7 bases. The CDR3 consists of 13 residues. Trimming at V came to 4 bases and at J to 15 bases, leaving 12 bases not matched to a gene. The CDR3 protein is CASSSSPRQGGFF. CDR3 DNA: TGTGCCAGCAGTTCGAGTCCCCGACAGGGCGGGTTCTTC.

In its sample, this clonotype was seen a few times. The rearrangement joins TRBV27 to TRBJ2-1; the D gene is possibly TRBD1 (6 bases). Germline-derived CDR1 and CDR2 are MNHEY and SMNVEV (reference sequence). Trimming cost V 4 bases and J 9 bases, with 13 bases left between them. This CDR3 comprises 13 residues. CDR3 bases: TGTGCCAGCAGTTCCGGCAGGGGTTCTGAGCAGTTCTTC. Translating gives CASSSGRGSEQFF.

The chain combines TRBV5-1 with TRBJ2-3; possibly TRBD1 or TRBD2 for D (5 bases each). Trimming stripped 3 bases from V and 14 bases from J, with 13 bases between. CDR3 length: 11 residues. Germline CDR1 SGHRS, CDR2 YFSETQ. The CDR3 reads CASSSRGRGYF. The CDR3 coding sequence is TGCGCCAGCAGCTCCCGGGGCCGGGGGTATTTT.

CDR3 amino acids: CAISRSSKKVYEQYF. CDR3 sequence (DNA): TGTGCCATCAGTCGGTCTAGCAAAAAGGTGTACGAGCAGTACTTC. The J gene is TRBJ2-7, the V gene TRBV10-3; tentative D call: TRBD2 (5 bases). The CDR3 runs to 15 residues. The V gene's germline CDR1 is ENHRY and CDR2 SYGVKD. The germline V and J ends were trimmed by 5 bases and 4 bases, with 18 bases remaining between them.

This clonotype was seen ten or more times. The chain recombines TRBV29-1 with TRBJ2-5, with unresolved D. The CDR3 is made up of 12 amino acids. Trimming cost V 4 bases and J 2 bases, with 8 bases left between them. Germline V CDR1 and CDR2: SQVTM, ANQGSEA. The CDR3 protein is CSVGVYQETQYF. CDR3 nucleotides: TGCAGCGTTGGGGTGTATCAAGAGACCCAGTACTTC.